This T cell receptor beta chain was sequenced in a study of blood T cell repertoires in COVID-19. TCRdb's table, derived via immunoSEQ multiplex PCR, lists solely in-frame clones and lacks some. The sample contains 220,000 or so clones, roughly 82% of which appear only once. This clone appeared a few times. The CDR3 is made up of 13 amino acids. The germline V gene has CDR1 SEHNR and CDR2 FQNEAQ (reference sequence). Input material: PBMCs or T cells enriched from blood (not recorded which). The TCR sequence derives from a woman in her 50s who had recovered from COVID-19. The gene calls are TRBV7-9 and TRBJ2-5; 13 nucleotides match TRBD2. The CDR3 region has the DNA TGTGCGGGGGGACTAGCGGGACAAGAGACCCAGTACTTC. Amino acids: CAGGLAGQETQYF.